This entry features one T cell receptor beta chain sequence. Antigen: not known. A read error may account for a junction end that differs from germline. The data belong to a study of T cell repertoires in cytomegalovirus infection. TCRdb called the reads again in MiXCR, with one record for every CDR3 protein. Of roughly 120,000 distinct CDR3 sequences in the sample, around 28% were seen once. The CDR3 contains 16 residues. Germline V gives CDR1 SNHLY, CDR2 FYNNEI. This sample comprised CD8+ T cells from cultured PBMCs, obtained from culture after CMV antigen stimulation. This clonotype was sampled from a human donor in good health (CMV status not recorded). Some clones in this sample may be carry-over from other donors' samples. The chain combines TRBV2 with TRBJ1-5; 7 bases are a match to TRBD1. The CDR3 loop reads CASSEDREGGNQPQHF. CDR3 DNA sequence: TGTGCCAGCAGCGAAGACAGGGAGGGGGGTAATCAGCCCCAGCATTTT.